These 12 T cell receptor beta chains were sequenced from one sample in a study of T cell changes during pregnancy in multiple sclerosis. Profiled with immunoSEQ multiplex PCR; TCRdb holds only in-frame clones, not every one. Of some 70,000 clones listed, approximately 90% are singletons. Source: peripheral blood, taken in the second trimester of pregnancy. Source of these receptors: a female donor in good health, enrolled as a control in a pregnancy study.

CDR3 bases: TGCAGTGCTAGTCCCGGGGGTAGCTACACCTTC. Its protein is CSASPGGSYTF. The V call is TRBV20-1, the J call TRBJ1-2; a possible D gene is TRBD1 (5 bases). CDR1 is DFQATT, CDR2 SNEGSKA, per germline (reference sequence). CDR3 length equals 11 residues. Trimming shortened V by 3 bases and J by 9 bases, and 11 bases separated the two germline ends.

This chain joins TRBV5-1 and TRBJ2-7; D perhaps matches TRBD2 (6 bases). In germline, CDR1 is SGHRS, CDR2 YFSETQ. The CDR3 is 14 residues long. V lost 1 base to trimming and J lost 3 bases, with 11 bases between them. CDR3 DNA: TGCGCCAGCAGCTTGCAAGGGGAGGTCTACGAGCAGTACTTC. Its translation is CASSLQGEVYEQYF.

The rearrangement links TRBV5-6 to TRBJ1-1; 7 nucleotides align to TRBD1. The CDR3 is 15 residues long. Germline CDR1 is SGHDT and CDR2 is YYEEEE. Losses at the gene ends were 0 bases for V and 1 base for J; bases not matched to a gene: 3. The CDR3 here is CASSLVQGSNTEAFF. CDR3 DNA sequence: TGTGCCAGCAGCTTGGTACAGGGGTCGAACACTGAAGCTTTCTTT.

V usage is TRBV2 and J usage is TRBJ1-5; D gene ambiguous. CDR3 size: 13 residues. Deletions cut 4 bases from V and 0 bases from J, with 4 bases between. In germline, CDR1 is SNHLY, CDR2 FYNNEI. CDR3 sequence reads: CASSVDSNQPQHF. The CDR3 DNA follows: TGTGCCAGCAGTGTAGATAGCAATCAGCCCCAGCATTTT.

The chain joins TRBV4-1 to TRBJ2-7; weak D call: TRBD2 (5 bases). V lost 0 bases and J lost 3, with 12 bases in between. The CDR3 has 15 amino acids. Per germline, CDR1 MGHRA and CDR2 YSYEKL. CDR3: CASSQDRDSSYEQYF. In nucleotides, the CDR3 is TGCGCCAGCAGCCAAGATCGGGATAGCAGCTACGAGCAGTACTTC.

The V call is TRBV4-1, the J call TRBJ2-3, with D hard to call. Trimming cost V 1 base and J 7 bases, with 9 bases left between them. The CDR3 has 13 amino acids. Germline CDR1 is MGHRA and CDR2 is YSYEKL. CDR3: CASSQAFSNTQYF. In nucleotides, the CDR3 is TGCGCCAGCAGCCAAGCTTTTAGTAATACGCAGTATTTT.

This clone was counted a few times. The V call is TRBV10-1, the J call TRBJ2-1; 9 nucleotides match TRBD2. The germline CDR1 and CDR2 sequences are WNHNN and SYGVQD (reference sequence). V shed 2 bases, J shed 5 bases, and the junction held 7 bases outside the gene matches. The CDR3 extends over 16 amino acids. This CDR3 reads CASSERGVAGDNEQFF. The DNA for the CDR3 is TGCGCCAGCAGTGAGCGGGGGGTAGCGGGGGACAATGAGCAGTTCTTC.

The V gene is TRBV18, the J gene TRBJ2-7; a possible D gene is TRBD1 (6 bases). V was trimmed by 3 bases and J by 6 bases, leaving 21 bases between them. Per germline, CDR1 KGHSH and CDR2 LQKENI. The CDR3 spans 16 residues. CDR3 nucleotides: TGTGCCAGCTCACCGGTGTCAGGGGCAGGCCGTGGCGAGCAGTACTTC. This encodes CASSPVSGAGRGEQYF.

The chain recombines TRBV5-4 with TRBJ1-2; D is unclear. Deletions cut 0 bases from V and 3 bases from J, with 15 bases between. The CDR3 has 16 residues. The germline CDR1 and CDR2 sequences are SGHNT and YYREEE (reference sequence). The CDR3 loop reads CASSLGPKAGYYGYTF. The CDR3 DNA reads TGTGCCAGCAGCTTGGGGCCCAAGGCGGGCTACTATGGCTACACCTTC.

This sequence joins TRBV4-1 and TRBJ1-4; 7 nucleotides line up with TRBD1. With 1 base clipped from V and 7 bases from J, the junction kept 9 bases outside the gene matches. The germline gives CDR1 MGHRA, CDR2 YSYEKL. CDR3 length: 16 amino acids. The CDR3 DNA is TGCGCCAGCAGCCAAGCTAACCGAGGGGGCAGTGAAAAACTGTTTTTT. Residues: CASSQANRGGSEKLFF.

V usage is TRBV9 and J usage is TRBJ2-3, with 14 bases aligning to TRBD2. The V segment lost 6 bases and the J segment 4 bases; nucleotides outside the gene matches: 10. Germline lookup yields CDR1 SGDLS and CDR2 YYNGEE. The CDR3 loop spans 17 amino acids. CDR3 sequence: CASNPGLAGGGADTQYF. The CDR3, as DNA: TGTGCCAGCAACCCTGGACTAGCGGGGGGCGGGGCAGATACGCAGTATTTT.

This chain links TRBV2 with TRBJ2-2, with 9 bases identical to TRBD2. Germline trimming cut 6 bases from V and 6 bases from J; bases unmatched to any gene: 11. CDR1 and CDR2 (germline): SNHLY, FYNNEI. The CDR3 sequence is 16 residues long. The CDR3 DNA reads as TGTGCCAGCAGCTTGGGGCGGGGGGGTTTCCCCGGGGAGCTGTTTTTT. It codes for CASSLGRGGFPGELFF. Full variable domain (rest looked up from reference TRBV2 and TRBJ2-2): EPEVTQTPSHQVTQMGQEVILRCVPISNHLYFYWYRQILGQKVEFLVSFYNNEISEKSEIFDDQFSVERPDGSNFTLKIRSTKLEDSAMYFCASSLGRGGFPGELFFGEGSRLTVL.